These T cell receptor beta chains were read from a single sample in a study of vaccination and CD4 T cells after COVID-19. These receptors have no known antigen. Each CDR3 protein is one row after TCRdb ran MiXCR on the PCR reads. The sample gives under 15,000 distinct CDR3 sequences, more than 70% of which show up once; 20% to 25% is in the top ten. Sequencing was done on a sample of CD4+ T cells from blood, cultured in vitro. Source of these receptors: a human donor who had recovered from COVID-19. The CDR3 runs from the conserved cysteine through the conserved F or W. The order of the fields is D gene, clone size, V gene, J gene, CDR3 DNA, CDR3 protein. A D gene is named only where the DNA matches it firmly. Size tells how often a clone was seen (once, few, many) or the class of an expanded clone, and some rows leave it out.

TRBD2	.	TRBV6-1	TRBJ2-3	TGTGCCAGCAGACTCACTAGCGTTAGCACAGATACGCAGTATTTT	CASRLTSVSTDTQYF
TRBD2	once	TRBV20-1	TRBJ2-5	TGCAGTGCTGGGACTAGCAGGTACCAAGAGACCCAGTACTTC	CSAGTSRYQETQYF
.	.	TRBV19	TRBJ2-7	TGTGCCAGTAGTATCAAAGGGGGACATTACGAGCAGTACTTC	CASSIKGGHYEQYF
.	once	TRBV5-1	TRBJ1-2	TGCGCCAGCAGCTCCCAGCCGGGACATGGCTACACCTTC	CASSSQPGHGYTF
TRBD2	.	TRBV5-1	TRBJ2-3	TGCGCCAGCAGCTTGACTAGCGGGAGTTCGGATACGCAGTATTTT	CASSLTSGSSDTQYF
.	.	TRBV7-9	TRBJ2-3	TGTGCCAGCAGCTTGTCCTTCGGGCCAGATACGCAGTATTTT	CASSLSFGPDTQYF
.	.	TRBV20-1	TRBJ1-5	TGCAGTGCTAGAGAGGCAGCAGCGCATCATCCCCAGCATTTT	CSAREAAAHHPQHF
.	.	TRBV11-3	TRBJ2-2	TGTGCCAGCAGCGCTACCCGATTTCTCGGGAACACCGGGGAGCTGTTTTTT	CASSATRFLGNTGELFF
.	.	TRBV4-3	TRBJ2-5	TGCGCCAGCAGCCCAGGACTGGGAGCGGAGACCCAGTACTTC	CASSPGLGAETQYF
.	.	TRBV7-6	TRBJ1-3	TGTGCCAGCAGCCCCGGGCAGGCAGGGGGAAACACCATATATTTT	CASSPGQAGGNTIYF
TRBD2	.	TRBV28	TRBJ2-5	TGTGCCAGCAGTTCCCCCCGGACTAGCGGACAAGAGACCCAGTACTTC	CASSSPRTSGQETQYF
.	.	TRBV27	TRBJ2-7	TGTGCCAGCAGTTTTGCCCAAGGGGAGCAGTACTTC	CASSFAQGEQYF
TRBD1	.	TRBV7-2	TRBJ1-2	TGTGCCAGCAGCCTCGGGACAGGGGAGACCTATGGCTACACCTTC	CASSLGTGETYGYTF
TRBD1	.	TRBV30	TRBJ2-1	TGTGCCTGGATATCTAAGGGGACAGGGCGCAATGAGCAGTTCTTC	CAWISKGTGRNEQFF
TRBD1	.	TRBV7-2	TRBJ2-5	TGTGCCAGCAGCTTAGGGGGGACAGGGGAGACCCAGTACTTC	CASSLGGTGETQYF